Presented here are 23 T cell receptor beta chains from one specimen sequenced in a study of T cells in Graves' hyperthyroidism and ophthalmopathy. Amplification targeted TCR beta CDR3 regions from RNA transcripts. HTBI primers were the set used in a first-round RT-PCR of the TCR CDR3. TCRdb passed the multiplex PCR reads through MiXCR, listing each CDR3 protein once. The repertoire consists of about 680,000 distinct CDR3 sequences, with around 40% occurring once and the leading ten covering about a third. Material for sequencing was blood. The receptors originated from a woman in her thirties or forties with Graves' hyperthyroidism.

The chain carries TRBV5-1 and TRBJ1-1; D might be TRBD1 (5 bases). CDR1 is SGHRS, CDR2 YFSETQ, per germline. CDR3 size: 14 residues. V was shortened by 5 bases and J by 8 bases, with 19 bases between the two germline ends. The CDR3 DNA reads TGCGCCAGCAGGGGGACGGGACTAATGCGGGAAGCTTTCTTT. It translates to CASRGTGLMREAFF.

Note on this clonotype: A read error is possible here, since a much larger clone lies one base away. The V call is TRBV29-1, the J call TRBJ2-7; the D gene could be TRBD1 or TRBD2 (5 bases each). CDR1 is SQVTM and CDR2 is ANQGSEA in the germline V gene. CDR3 length: 14 amino acids. CDR3 residues: CSVGDRGIGYEPYF. The CDR3 DNA is TGCAGCGTAGGGGACCGAGGAATCGGCTACGAGCCGTACTTC.

V gene TRBV20-1 combines with J gene TRBJ2-3, with TRBD2 matching 10 bases. Germline trimming cut 2 bases from V and 8 bases from J; bases unmatched to any gene: 4. This CDR3 region has 13 residues. The V gene's germline CDR1 is DFQATT and CDR2 SNEGSKA (reference sequence). DNA of the CDR3: TGCAGTGCTAGACTAGCGGGGGAGCCTACGCAGTATTTT. Amino acids: CSARLAGEPTQYF.

In its sample, this clonotype was seen many times. The chain uses TRBV29-1 and TRBJ1-2, with TRBD1 identical over 10 bases. Germline V CDR1 and CDR2: SQVTM, ANQGSEA. V shed 8 bases, J shed 12 bases, and the junction held 12 bases outside the gene matches. The CDR3 loop spans 12 amino acids. CDR3 sequence: CSSRQGAGGDTF. CDR3 nucleotides: TGCAGCTCTAGACAGGGGGCTGGAGGGGACACCTTC.

Comments on this clonotype: Given a far larger clone just one base away, this is likely a sequencing read error. The chain uses TRBV7-7 and TRBJ2-2; 9 nucleotides agree with TRBD1. This CDR3 has 14 residues. Germline V gene sequence: CDR1 SSHAT, CDR2 FNYEAQ (reference sequence). In DNA form, the CDR3 reads TGTACTAGCAGCCGGACAGGGGACACCGGGGAGCTGTTTTTT. Its translation: CTSSRTGDTGELFF.

The chain employs TRBV6-1 and TRBJ1-4; D remains ambiguous. Germline V gives CDR1 MNHNS, CDR2 SASEGT. V was cut by 3 bases and J by 0 bases, with 8 bases left in between. The CDR3 covers 15 residues. The CDR3 reads CASSDTVATNEKLFF. The CDR3 DNA reads TGTGCCAGCAGTGATACGGTTGCAACTAATGAAAAACTGTTTTTT.

The rearrangement uses TRBV7-9 and TRBJ1-5, with 10 positions matching TRBD1. V lost 5 bases to trimming and J lost 5 bases; unmatched junction nucleotides: 6. There are 15 residues in the CDR3. Germline CDR1 SEHNR, CDR2 FQNEAQ (reference sequence). The CDR3 DNA sequence: TGTGCCAGCAGCGACACCGGGACAGGGGATCAGCCCCAGCATTTT. Protein: CASSDTGTGDQPQHF.

This clonotype was observed many times. The rearrangement uses TRBV6-5 and TRBJ2-2; D gene unclear. CDR1 is MNHEY and CDR2 is SVGAGI in the germline V gene. V was shortened by 1 base and J by 3 bases, with 0 bases between the two germline ends. This CDR3 contains 12 residues. The CDR3 coding sequence is TGTGCCAGCAGTTACTACACCGGGGAGCTGTTTTTT. This encodes CASSYYTGELFF.

Remarks on this clonotype: One end of the junction is discordant with germline, which a read error may explain. The chain has TRBV10-3 and TRBJ2-7; D is perhaps TRBD1 (5 bases). The CDR3 has 15 amino acids. Germline CDR1 ENHRY, CDR2 SYGVKD. The CDR3 protein is CASSEEPDTVYEQYF. The CDR3 DNA follows: TGTGCCAGCAGTGAGGAACCGGACACAGTCTACGAGCAGTACTTC.

The V gene is TRBV20-1, the J gene TRBJ1-2, with 7 bases fitting TRBD1. The CDR3 spans 14 residues. V lost 6 bases and J lost 7; bases outside the gene matches: 14. Germline assignment: CDR1 DFQATT and CDR2 SNEGSKA (reference sequence). CDR3 sequence reads: CSAPVGGTARGYTF. CDR3 coding DNA: TGCAGTGCCCCTGTGGGCGGGACAGCTCGTGGCTACACCTTC.

This clonotype appeared a few times. In nucleotides, the CDR3 is TGCGCCACCCAGACAGGGGTGGGAGCTAATGAAAAACTGTTTTTT. Its protein product is CATQTGVGANEKLFF. J is TRBJ1-4 and V is TRBV5-1; 8 bases agree with TRBD1. Germline trimming cut 9 bases from V and 3 bases from J; bases unmatched to any gene: 10. Germline V gene data show CDR1 as SGHRS and CDR2 as YFSETQ. The CDR3 is made up of 15 amino acids. Complete variable domain (other parts from reference TRBV5-1 and TRBJ1-4): KAGVTQTPRYLIKTRGQQVTLSCSPISGHRSVSWYQQTPGQGLQFLFEYFSETQRNKGNFPGRFSGRQFSNSRSEMNVSTLELGDSALYLCATQTGVGANEKLFFGSGTQLSVL.

The genes are TRBV13 and TRBJ1-5; tentative D call: TRBD1 (5 bases). With 3 bases removed from V and 11 bases from J, the gap between germline ends came to 20 bases. The CDR3 is 15 residues long. Germline V gene data show CDR1 as PRHDT and CDR2 as FYEKMQ (reference sequence). CDR3 amino acids: CASSFGGDYQETQHF. CDR3 DNA: TGTGCCAGCAGCTTCGGCGGGGACTACCAAGAGACCCAGCATTTT.

The rearrangement joins TRBV15 to TRBJ1-2, with 9 bases identical to TRBD1. The germline CDR1 and CDR2 sequences are LNHNV and YYDKDF (reference sequence). V shed 3 bases and J 7 bases; nucleotides not matched to a gene: 0. The CDR3 length is 12 residues. Here the CDR3 reads CATSRTGGGYTF. The CDR3 DNA reads TGTGCCACCAGCAGGACAGGGGGTGGCTACACCTTC. The variable domain in full, completed from reference TRBV15 and TRBJ1-2, reads DAMVIQNPRYQVTQFGKPVTLSCSQTLNHNVMYWYQQKSSQAPKLLFHYYDKDFNNEADTPDNFQSRRPNTSFCFLDIRSPGLGDTAMYLCATSRTGGGYTFGSGTRLTVV.

CDR3 protein: CASSPTRRTGGIYGYTF. The CDR3 DNA reads TGTGCCAGCAGTCCTACGCGTAGGACAGGGGGCATCTATGGCTACACCTTC. V and J are TRBV27 and TRBJ1-2; 11 nucleotides agree with TRBD1. The V segment lost 5 bases and the J segment 4 bases; nucleotides outside the gene matches: 12. The CDR3 is 17 residues long. The germline CDR1 and CDR2 sequences are MNHEY and SMNVEV (reference sequence).

Concerning this clonotype: A much larger clonotype is one base distant, so this may be a read error. This chain uses TRBV7-2 with TRBJ2-5; 8 bases map to TRBD2. CDR1 and CDR2 (germline): SGHTA, FQGNSA. This CDR3 spans 16 amino acids. The chain's CDR3 is CASSLEIAGYQETQCF. The CDR3, as DNA: TGTGCCAGCAGCTTGGAAATAGCGGGGTACCAAGAGACCCAGTGCTTC.

This clonotype has ten or more counts. This chain connects TRBV2 to TRBJ1-4; 8 positions match TRBD1. The CDR3 runs 14 residues. Trimming cost V 9 bases and J 2 bases; bases outside gene matches: 5. Germline V lookup: CDR1 SNHLY, CDR2 FYNNEI. The CDR3 region has the DNA TGTGCCAGTGAAGGACAGGGTACTAATGAAAAACTGTTTTTT. It yields the protein CASEGQGTNEKLFF.

This clonotype has a count of ten or more. In this CDR3 the conserved last residue, phenylalanine or tryptophan, is missing, so a read error is likely. The limits of the CDR3 on the DNA are not certain, so only TCRdb's listed CDR3 is given. J is TRBJ1-5 and V is TRBV7-9; TRBD1 is the table's D call, not checked against the DNA. The CDR3 is 13 residues long, ends included. Per the germline V gene, CDR1 is SEHNR and CDR2 is FQNEAQ (reference sequence). The chain's CDR3 is CASSASPDRVVYY.

The chain employs TRBV7-2 and TRBJ2-1, with 9 bases aligning to TRBD1. This CDR3 is built from 15 residues. Germline-derived CDR1 and CDR2 are SGHTA and FQGNSA. V lost 4 bases and J lost 6; bases outside the gene matches: 7. The CDR3 DNA is TGTGCCAGCAGCTCGGGACAGGGCTACGTCAATGAGCAGTTCTTC. Translation gives CASSSGQGYVNEQFF. Using reference TRBV7-2 and TRBJ2-1 for the parts outside the CDR3, the full variable domain is GAGVSQSPSNKVTEKGKDVELRCDPISGHTALYWYRQSLGQGLEFLIYFQGNSAPDKSGLPSDRFSAERTGGSVSTLTIQRTQQEDSAVYLCASSSGQGYVNEQFFGPGTRLTVL.

This clonotype was detected only once. The J gene is TRBJ1-6, the V gene TRBV2, with D possibly being TRBD1 (6 bases). Trimming pared 7 bases from V and 5 bases from J, leaving 18 bases between. CDR3 size: 16 residues. Germline V gene sequence: CDR1 SNHLY, CDR2 FYNNEI. CDR3 DNA sequence: TGTGCCAGCAAGGGGGGGGCCACAGGGAATAATTCACCCCTCCACTTT. This translates into CASKGGATGNNSPLHF.

This clonotype came up a few times. The chain uses TRBV7-2 and TRBJ1-1; weak D call: TRBD1 (6 bases). Trimming took 4 bases from V and 1 from J, leaving 10 bases between them. This CDR3 has 14 amino acids. Germline V lookup: CDR1 SGHTA, CDR2 FQGNSA. Written as DNA, the CDR3 is TGTGCCAGCAGCTCTACAGGGTGGAACACTGAAGCTTTCTTT. Translated: CASSSTGWNTEAFF. The variable domain in full, with the rest retrieved from reference TRBV7-2 and TRBJ1-1, is GAGVSQSPSNKVTEKGKDVELRCDPISGHTALYWYRQSLGQGLEFLIYFQGNSAPDKSGLPSDRFSAERTGGSVSTLTIQRTQQEDSAVYLCASSSTGWNTEAFFGQGTRLTVV.

This chain uses TRBV10-2 with TRBJ2-3; no clear D gene. CDR1 is WSHSY and CDR2 is SAAADI in the germline V gene. V shed 8 bases and J shed 0 bases, with 9 bases lying between them. The CDR3 extends over 13 amino acids. The CDR3 nucleotides read TGCGCCAGCGGGCGGAGTAGCACAGATACGCAGTATTTT. It translates to CASGRSSTDTQYF.

The genes are TRBV20-1 and TRBJ1-2, with TRBD1 as a possible D gene (5 bases). The germline gives CDR1 DFQATT, CDR2 SNEGSKA (reference sequence). Trimming cost V 2 bases and J 4 bases, with 11 bases left between them. The CDR3 loop spans 13 amino acids. The CDR3 loop is CSARPRGSYGYTF. DNA of the CDR3: TGCAGTGCTAGACCGAGGGGCAGCTATGGCTACACCTTC.

This clonotype has a single count. The chain is built from TRBV19 and TRBJ2-7, with 7 bases identical to TRBD1. The CDR3 length is 15 residues. The J segment lost 2 bases and the V segment lost 5 bases, leaving 9 bases of the junction unmatched. CDR1 and CDR2 (germline): LNHDA, SQIVND (reference sequence). In DNA form, the CDR3 reads TGTGCCAGTAGTGTCTCTGGGCAGGGGGCCTACGAGCAGTACTTC. Protein sequence: CASSVSGQGAYEQYF.